This T cell receptor beta chain was recovered during a study of blood T cell repertoires in COVID-19. Looking at the study overall: From T cells, B-cell-depleted T cells, or PBMCs came the material, which was cDNA or gDNA.

Clinical history reported by participants formed the basis on which cohorts were assigned. V was trimmed by 8 bases and J by 2 bases, leaving 18 bases between them. Germline CDR1 is ENHRY and CDR2 is SYGVKD. This CDR3 spans 15 amino acids. How the authors handled the data: Cell counts per sample came from amplifying reference gene primers. Produced via immunoSEQ multiplex PCR; TCRdb's table is partial and in-frame only. V and J calls and clone size are given by that table; D and trimming were obtained from the DNA. The repertoire holds hundreds of thousands of clones, with roughly 83% as singletons. Material: PBMCs or T cells enriched from blood (not recorded which). The receptor was derived from a woman aged 50 to 60 who had recovered from COVID-19. The chain is built from TRBV10-3 and TRBJ1-1, with D possibly being TRBD1 (5 bases). The CDR3 region has the DNA TGTGCCATCGGGAGGCAGGGTAGGGTTAACACTGAAGCTTTCTTT. This codes for CAIGRQGRVNTEAFF.